The rows below give T cell receptor beta chains drawn from one sample of a study of response to subunit inactivated influenza vaccine. MiXCR, applied by TCRdb to the RT-PCR reads, yields one record per CDR3 protein. Among a few hundred thousand distinct CDR3 sequences listed, over 9.5% were seen once. The sample here was PBMCs from blood, taken about 40 days after vaccination. Source of these receptors: a man aged 45-65 years who received an inactivated influenza vaccine. The CDR3 runs from the conserved cysteine through the conserved F or W. A D gene is named only where the DNA matches it firmly. Size is stated for part of the rows, as once, few or many counts, or as a class when the clone is expanded.

len	d_gene	v_gene	j_gene	abundance	CDR3nt	CDR3aa
13	TRBD1	TRBV10-3	TRBJ2-1	-	TGTGCCATCCGGGGGCAGGGGGCCAATGAGCAGTTCTTC	CAIRGQGANEQFF
14	-	TRBV5-1	TRBJ1-1	few	TGCGCCAGCAAGCAACAGCACATGAACACTGAAGCTTTCTTT	CASKQQHMNTEAFF
13	-	TRBV6-1	TRBJ2-7	-	TGTGCCAGCACCAGGGTCCCCTGGGAGGAGCAGTACTTC	CASTRVPWEEQYF
13	-	TRBV5-8	TRBJ1-5	few	TGTGCCAGCAGCTTGAAGGGTCCGGGGCCCCAGCATTTT	CASSLKGPGPQHF
15	-	TRBV6-2/TRBV6-3	TRBJ1-5	few	TGTGCCAGCAGTTACTCGGGACATAGCAATCAGCCCCAGCATTTT	CASSYSGHSNQPQHF
14	-	TRBV12-3/TRBV12-4	TRBJ1-5	many	TGTGCCAGCAGTCCCACGGGGGGCCGGCAGCCCCAGCATTTT	CASSPTGGRQPQHF
15	TRBD1	TRBV5-5	TRBJ2-7	few	TGTGCCAGCAGGTATTCCGGGACAGGAGGTTACGAGCAGTACTTC	CASRYSGTGGYEQYF
15	TRBD1	TRBV7-2	TRBJ2-4	many	TGTGCCAGCAGCGAGAGGAGGACAGGGGAAAACATTCAGTACTTC	CASSERRTGENIQYF
16	-	TRBV25-1	TRBJ2-2	many	TGTGCCAGCAGTTGGGACGGAGCGAGATACACCGGGGAGCTGTTTTTT	CASSWDGARYTGELFF
14	TRBD1	TRBV20-1	TRBJ1-6	-	TGCAGTGCTACCAACAGGGGCATGGGTTCACCCCTCCACTTT	CSATNRGMGSPLHF
16	TRBD1	TRBV18	TRBJ2-7	-	TGTGCCAGCTCACCGCGGATAAGGACAGGGCTCTACGAGCAGTACTTC	CASSPRIRTGLYEQYF
12	-	TRBV6-2/TRBV6-3	TRBJ2-2	few	TGTGCCAGCAGAGGGACGTCCGGGGAGCTGTTTTTT	CASRGTSGELFF
13	-	TRBV20-1	TRBJ1-4	-	TGCAGTGCGACCCAGAGGAGTAATGAAAAACTGTTTTTT	CSATQRSNEKLFF
19	TRBD2	TRBV28	TRBJ2-5	many	TGTGCCAGCAGTTTAGGAGCGACTAGCGGGAGAGGGGGACAAGAGACCCAGTACTTC	CASSLGATSGRGGQETQYF
16	TRBD2	TRBV20-1	TRBJ2-1	few	TGCAGTGCTAGAGGACAGACTAGCGGGGGGCCCGGGGAGCAGTTCTTC	CSARGQTSGGPGEQFF
17	-	TRBV7-9	TRBJ2-2	-	TGTGCCAGCAGCTTAGTCCGGTCTAGTCTGAACACCGGGGAGCTGTTTTTT	CASSLVRSSLNTGELFF
16	TRBD2	TRBV4-3	TRBJ2-7	-	TGCGCCAGCAGCCAAGAGCTTGGGGAGGGTCCCTACGAGCAGTACTTC	CASSQELGEGPYEQYF
15	-	TRBV3-1	TRBJ1-2	few	TGTGCCAGCAGCCAAGACGGACGGGCCCGATATGGCTACACCTTC	CASSQDGRARYGYTF
16	-	TRBV21-1	TRBJ2-7	few	TGTGCCAGCAGCAAAGCAATGGGGGGACGGTCCTACGAGCAGTACTTC	CASSKAMGGRSYEQYF